What follows are 2 T cell receptor beta chains derived from one specimen sequenced in a study of blood T cell repertoires in COVID-19. Using immunoSEQ multiplex PCR, the repertoire was profiled, and TCRdb retains in-frame clones only, with some absent. The sample records about 59,000 clones, around 86% being singletons. Sample: peripheral blood. All receptors derive from a woman of 80 years or more with active or convalescent COVID-19.

The gene calls are TRBV7-2 and TRBJ2-5; 7 bases are a match to TRBD2. The CDR3 is 16 residues long. Germline V lookup: CDR1 SGHTA, CDR2 FQGNSA. Losses at the gene ends were 5 bases for V and 3 bases for J; bases not matched to a gene: 12. For the CDR3, the DNA is TGTGCCAGCAGCCCTCTGGGGGGGGGACCTGAAGAGACCCAGTACTTC. Amino acids: CASSPLGGGPEETQYF.

The rearrangement joins TRBV9 to TRBJ2-1; 9 bases match TRBD1. Trimming cost V 3 bases and J 5 bases; bases outside gene matches: 6. Germline V gives CDR1 SGDLS, CDR2 YYNGEE. This CDR3 has 15 amino acids. The CDR3: CASSAGQGWNNEQFF. The CDR3 DNA reads as TGTGCCAGCAGCGCCGGACAGGGGTGGAACAATGAGCAGTTCTTC. Combining the CDR3 with reference TRBV9 and TRBJ2-1 gives the whole variable domain DSGVTQTPKHLITATGQRVTLRCSPRSGDLSVYWYQQSLDQGLQFLIQYYNGEERAKGNILERFSAQQFPDLHSELNLSSLELGDSALYFCASSAGQGWNNEQFFGPGTRLTVL.